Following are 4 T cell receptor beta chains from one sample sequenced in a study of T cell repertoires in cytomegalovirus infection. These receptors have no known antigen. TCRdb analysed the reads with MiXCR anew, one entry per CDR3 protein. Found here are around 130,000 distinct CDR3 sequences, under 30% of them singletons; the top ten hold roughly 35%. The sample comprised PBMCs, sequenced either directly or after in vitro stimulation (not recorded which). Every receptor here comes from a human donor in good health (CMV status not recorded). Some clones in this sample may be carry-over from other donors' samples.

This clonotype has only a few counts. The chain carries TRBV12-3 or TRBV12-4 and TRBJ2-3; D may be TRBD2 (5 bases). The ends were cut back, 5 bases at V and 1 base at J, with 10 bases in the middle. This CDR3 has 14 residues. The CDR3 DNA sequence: TGTGCCAGCAGTATAGGTAGCGGCACAGATACGCAGTATTTT. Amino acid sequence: CASSIGSGTDTQYF.

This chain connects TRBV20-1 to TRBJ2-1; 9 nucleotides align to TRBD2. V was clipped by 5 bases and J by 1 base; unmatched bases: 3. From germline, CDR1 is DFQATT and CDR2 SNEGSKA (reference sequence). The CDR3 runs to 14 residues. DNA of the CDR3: TGCAGTGCTCCCGGACTAGCGTCCTACAATGAGCAGTTCTTC. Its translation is CSAPGLASYNEQFF.

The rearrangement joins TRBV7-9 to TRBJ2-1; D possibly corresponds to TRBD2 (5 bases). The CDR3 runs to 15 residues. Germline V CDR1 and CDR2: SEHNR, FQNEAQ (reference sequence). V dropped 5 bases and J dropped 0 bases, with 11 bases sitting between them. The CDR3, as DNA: TGTGCCAGCAGCAGACCGGGGAACTCCTACAATGAGCAGTTCTTC. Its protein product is CASSRPGNSYNEQFF.

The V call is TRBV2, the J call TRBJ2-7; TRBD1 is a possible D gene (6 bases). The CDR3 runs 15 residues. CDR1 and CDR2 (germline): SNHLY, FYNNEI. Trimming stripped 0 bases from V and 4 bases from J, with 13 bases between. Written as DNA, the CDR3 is TGTGCCAGCAGTGAAGCGCAGGGGCTGGGTTACGAGCAGTACTTC. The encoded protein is CASSEAQGLGYEQYF.